This T cell receptor (beta chain) is drawn from a study of T cells in Graves' hyperthyroidism and ophthalmopathy (dated by TCRdb to the late 2010s). General notes on the study: Peripheral blood samples were taken at initial diagnosis, before any treatment was given. The approximately 100 discovery patients were randomly split 7:3 into training and test sets. Prospective prediction of ophthalmopathy was tested in an independent validation cohort of fewer than 20 hyperthyroidism patients and approximately 17 patients who later progressed to ophthalmopathy. Thyroid tissue and blood T-cell repertoires from six Graves' hyperthyroidism patients were also compared in the study. TCR V-J signatures able to tell the groups apart were searched for in a discovery cohort of 100 or so patients, of whom approximately 40 had Graves' ophthalmopathy and around 57 had stable Graves' hyperthyroidism. After blood sampling, hyperthyroidism patients were treated with methimazole at a starting dose of 30 mg daily, and ophthalmopathy patients were treated with high-dose intravenous methylprednisolone. According to the paper, TCR Vbeta CDR3 sequencing was carried out on about 140 peripheral blood samples, which came from under 50 ophthalmopathy, under 80 hyperthyroidism and about 17 progressor patients. Overall results and qualifications from the work: Most expanded thyroid clonotypes (frequency above 0.001) were also detected in blood, suggesting blood repertoires may reflect thyroid immune responses. No statistical method was used to fix the sample size in advance, and group allocation was not hidden from the investigators. In validation, the model predicted progression to ophthalmopathy with approximately 71% sensitivity and less than 75% specificity, a median of about 6 months before onset. In cross-validation, a model built on a 13 V-J signature told ophthalmopathy apart from stable hyperthyroidism with just under 90% sensitivity and approximately 81% specificity, and in testing the same model reached 80%/75%.

This clonotype occurred many times. Which antigen it targets is not known. No much larger clone exists at a distance of one base, and base qualities are not known. The TCR beta CDR3 regions were amplified from the RNA transcripts. The TCR CDR3 was subjected to a first round of RT-PCR using the HTBI primer set and the Qiagen OneStep RT-PCR kit. A second multiplex PCR round built the libraries, followed by size selection and purification. The libraries were sequenced on an Illumina HiSeq2000 using paired-end 100 bp reads. As for the authors' bioinformatics: SOAPnuke was used to process the raw data, removing reads that contained adapters or uncalled bases, had a mean Phred below 15, or lacked an exact match to the constant primer or identifier. High-quality paired reads were merged using COPE v1.2.5, and each unique nucleotide sequence was defined as a clonotype. MiTCR v1.1 was used to align clonotypes to the IMGT TRBV, TRBD and TRBJ reference segments. Only V-J combinations with frequency above 0.0001, covering about 99% of repertoires, were analysed. The TCS score was defined as F50 (clonal expansion) divided by E x V (chaos), with BLOSUM62-based TCRdist calculated between CDR3 peptides within each V-J. Welch's t-statistics and random forest reduced 500 to 650 V-J features to about 12, which were used in a naive Bayes classifier (R e1071). TCRdb trimmed the raw reads at Q25, called clones with MiXCR and kept productive beta chains. Rows merge per CDR3 protein into single entries with the most common DNA and genes. These V and J calls derive from TCRdb rather than the authors' analysis. This sample comprises approximately 720,000 distinct CDR3 sequences, roughly 20% of them detected only once. The ten largest make up 15% to 20% of the sample.

The hyperthyroidism patients were between 18 and 65 years old and newly diagnosed, with a disease duration of less than 2 months. Patients with uncontrolled infections, other autoimmune diseases, pregnancy or lactation were excluded. Diagnoses were based on clinical symptoms, serum thyroxine and TRAb, thyroid ultrasound and orbital computed tomography. For progressor patients, blood was drawn at the first diagnosis of hyperthyroidism, before any ophthalmopathy symptoms had appeared. PBMCs were isolated from 7.5 to 10 ml of fresh peripheral blood by Ficoll-Paque density gradient centrifugation. Progressor patients were defined as those initially diagnosed with Graves' hyperthyroidism in whom ophthalmopathy developed during follow-up. Trizol reagent was used to extract total RNA, and RNA quality was then checked on an Agilent 2100 Bioanalyzer. The cysteine opens and the phenylalanine closes a CDR3 of 16 amino acids. Only the CDR3 region is kept as DNA, spanning 48 bases read in frame from base 1. The junction shows trimming of 2 bases on V and 4 bases on J, and the gene matches do not reach 6 bases of it.

The chain is assembled from TRBV12-3 or TRBV12-4 and TRBJ2-1; TRBD2 aligns with 9 central bases. Sequenced material: blood. This clonotype originated in a woman in her 50s with Graves' hyperthyroidism that later progressed to Graves' ophthalmopathy. The nucleotide sequence reads as follows: TGTGCCAGCAGTTTAATGGCGGGGGGGCTTTACAATGAGCAGTTCTTC. Translated, it gives CASSLMAGGLYNEQFF.